Reported below is one T cell receptor (beta chain). The target antigen is unknown. This sample was taken from a study of persistence of HIV-infected CD4 T cells. The germline V gene has CDR1 MDHEN and CDR2 SYDVKM. This CDR3 comprises 15 residues. Trimming at V came to 5 bases and at J to 2 bases, leaving 6 bases not matched to a gene. An overlapping HIV-1 Gag peptide pool stimulated these cells at 1 ug/peptide/mL. CD40L-negative CD69-negative CD45RO-high memory CD4+ T cells were sorted as populations depleted of antigen-responding cells. For at least 4 years, plasma HIV-1 RNA was undetectable (<50 copies/mL). This was the immunoSEQ version 4 assay in survey mode. The table came from immunoSEQ multiplex PCR; TCRdb's copy has only in-frame clones and leaves some out. The sample records approximately 36,000 clones, about 85% being singletons.

This sequence originates from an adult with HIV. The donor label of this sample is uncertain. The sequenced sample was cultured CD4+ T cells from PBMCs, obtained from a patient who received antiretroviral therapy. The V call is TRBV28, the J call TRBJ2-1, with 7 bases that match TRBD1. The CDR3, as DNA: TGTGCCAGCAGTACCCGACAGGGCCCCTACAATGAGCAGTTCTTC. Encoded protein: CASSTRQGPYNEQFF.